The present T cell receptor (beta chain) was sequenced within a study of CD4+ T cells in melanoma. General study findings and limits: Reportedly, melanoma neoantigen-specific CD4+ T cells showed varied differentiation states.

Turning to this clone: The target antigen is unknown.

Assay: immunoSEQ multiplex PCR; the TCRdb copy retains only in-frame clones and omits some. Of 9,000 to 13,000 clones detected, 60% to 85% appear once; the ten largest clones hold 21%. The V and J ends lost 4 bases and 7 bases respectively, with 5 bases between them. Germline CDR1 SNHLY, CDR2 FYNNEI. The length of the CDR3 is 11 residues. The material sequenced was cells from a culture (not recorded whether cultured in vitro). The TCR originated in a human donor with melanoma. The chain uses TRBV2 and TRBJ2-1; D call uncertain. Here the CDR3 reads CASSVNNEQFF. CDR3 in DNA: TGTGCCAGCAGTGTCAATAATGAGCAGTTCTTC.